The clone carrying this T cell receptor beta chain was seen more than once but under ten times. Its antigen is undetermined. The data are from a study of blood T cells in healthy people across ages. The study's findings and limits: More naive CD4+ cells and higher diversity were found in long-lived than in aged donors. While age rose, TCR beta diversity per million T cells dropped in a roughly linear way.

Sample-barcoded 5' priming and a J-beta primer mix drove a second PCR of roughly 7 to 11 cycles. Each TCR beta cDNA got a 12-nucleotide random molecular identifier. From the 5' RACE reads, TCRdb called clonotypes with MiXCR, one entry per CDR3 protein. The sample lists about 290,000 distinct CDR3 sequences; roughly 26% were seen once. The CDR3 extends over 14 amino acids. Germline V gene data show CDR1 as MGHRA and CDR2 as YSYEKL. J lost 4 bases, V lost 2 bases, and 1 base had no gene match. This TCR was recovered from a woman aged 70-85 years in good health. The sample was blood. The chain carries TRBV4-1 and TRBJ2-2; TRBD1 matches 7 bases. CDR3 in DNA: TGCGCCAGCAGCCAACAGGGGGTCACCGGGGAGCTGTTTTTT. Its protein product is CASSQQGVTGELFF.